This T cell receptor beta chain stems from a study of control samples from healthy donors and cancer patients. Trimming took off 2 bases at V and 4 bases at J, with 12 bases between the two ends. The CDR3 loop spans 14 amino acids. In germline, CDR1 is SGDLS, CDR2 YYNGEE. Sequencing was performed with immunoSEQ multiplex PCR; in TCRdb, only in-frame clones are kept and a portion is missing. The top ten hold roughly 14% of the sample, which has about 140,000 clones, 94% seen once. This receptor was obtained from a middle-aged man in good health. The V gene is TRBV9, the J gene TRBJ2-5; possibly TRBD1 for D (5 bases). The source material was blood. The CDR3 DNA is TGTGCCAGCAGCGTCGAAGGGGTAAGAGAGACCCAGTACTTC. This translates into CASSVEGVRETQYF.